A single sample is the source of the 20 T cell receptor beta chains below, sequenced in a study of neurological immune-mediated disorders. Regarding time point: longitudinal time-point 2. TCRdb reprocessed the 5' RACE reads with MiXCR, giving one entry per CDR3 protein. The data contain 70,000 to 90,000 distinct CDR3 sequences, about 5% of them seen just once; the ten biggest clones take up 6.5% to 9%. The sequenced sample was PBMCs. All receptors derive from a woman aged 55-69 years with multiple sclerosis.

Ten or more counts support this clonotype. This sequence joins TRBV7-2 and TRBJ1-2; D is uncertain. The V and J ends lost 5 bases and 1 base respectively, with 17 bases between them. Germline values: CDR1 SGHTA, CDR2 FQGNSA. This CDR3 has 16 residues. The CDR3 protein is CASSPGGGARNYGYTF. CDR3 DNA sequence: TGTGCCAGCAGCCCGGGCGGTGGAGCCCGTAACTATGGCTACACCTTC. Full variable domain (remainder filled in from reference TRBV7-2 and TRBJ1-2): GAGVSQSPSNKVTEKGKDVELRCDPISGHTALYWYRQSLGQGLEFLIYFQGNSAPDKSGLPSDRFSAERTGGSVSTLTIQRTQQEDSAVYLCASSPGGGARNYGYTFGSGTRLTVV.

This clonotype was counted ten times or more. The genes are TRBV20-1 and TRBJ1-6; 7 positions agree with TRBD1. CDR3 length equals 12 residues. CDR1 is DFQATT, CDR2 SNEGSKA, per germline (reference sequence). CDR3 nucleotides: TGCAGCCAAGGGGGCAGGAATTCACCCCTCCACTTT. Residues: CSQGGRNSPLHF.

This clonotype was observed many times. This rearrangement joins TRBV5-1 to TRBJ2-3, with 14 bases lining up with TRBD2. CDR3 size: 17 residues. The trim removed 4 bases at V and 1 base at J, leaving 5 bases unmatched. Germline lookup yields CDR1 SGHRS and CDR2 YFSETQ. CDR3 nucleotides: TGCGCCAGCAGCCCTGGACTAGCGGGGGGCCGCACAGATACGCAGTATTTT. It specifies CASSPGLAGGRTDTQYF.

The genes are TRBV6-1 and TRBJ2-1, with 8 positions matching TRBD1. This CDR3 has 14 residues. J gave up 7 bases and V 4 bases, and 6 bases lay outside the gene matches. Germline CDR1 and CDR2: MNHNS and SASEGT. This CDR3 is CASSVWTGKNEQFF. The CDR3 DNA reads TGTGCCAGCAGTGTTTGGACAGGGAAAAATGAGCAGTTCTTC.

This clonotype was counted ten times or more. The chain is built from TRBV7-8 and TRBJ2-5; 14 nucleotides align to TRBD2. After removal of 1 base from V and 1 base from J, the junction contained 5 bases not matched to a gene. This CDR3 has 18 residues. Germline V CDR1 and CDR2: SGHVS, FQNEAQ. In DNA, the CDR3 is TGTGCCAGCAGCTTAGAAGGGACTAGCGGGGGCCTCCAAGAGACCCAGTACTTC. Its protein product is CASSLEGTSGGLQETQYF. Combining the CDR3 with reference TRBV7-8 and TRBJ2-5 gives the whole variable domain GAGVSQSPRYKVAKRGQDVALRCDPISGHVSLFWYQQALGQGPEFLTYFQNEAQLDKSGLPSDRFFAERPEGSVSTLKIQRTQQEDSAVYLCASSLEGTSGGLQETQYFGPGTRLLVL.

This clonotype was seen many times. The V call is TRBV28, the J call TRBJ1-1; 9 nucleotides align to TRBD1. The CDR3 length is 14 residues. Germline CDR1 reads MDHEN; CDR2 reads SYDVKM. V was pared by 7 bases and J by 4 bases, with 7 bases of the junction left unmatched. The CDR3 sequence: CASKLGQGITEAFF. The CDR3 DNA sequence: TGTGCCAGCAAACTAGGACAGGGGATCACTGAAGCTTTCTTT. The whole variable domain, filled in from reference TRBV28 and TRBJ1-1, reads DVKVTQSSRYLVKRTGEKVFLECVQDMDHENMFWYRQDPGLGLRLIYFSYDVKMKEKGDIPEGYSVSREKKERFSLILESASTNQTSMYLCASKLGQGITEAFFGQGTRLTVV.

This clonotype was observed at least ten times. The rearrangement joins TRBV5-6 to TRBJ2-7, with 12 bases that match TRBD2. The V gene end was trimmed by 0 bases and the J gene end by 3 bases; junction bases not matched to a gene: 10. The CDR3 is 18 residues long. Germline CDR1 SGHDT, CDR2 YYEEEE. The CDR3 spells CASSLDALLAGGVYEQYF. DNA of the CDR3: TGTGCCAGCAGCTTGGACGCTCTACTAGCGGGGGGCGTCTACGAGCAGTACTTC.

This clonotype was observed at least ten times. This chain connects TRBV20-1 to TRBJ2-2, with a possible D match to TRBD2 (5 bases). Trimming stripped 5 bases from V and 5 bases from J, with 18 bases between. This CDR3 spans 15 amino acids. From germline, CDR1 is DFQATT and CDR2 SNEGSKA (reference sequence). CDR3 loop: CSAYQLGFRTGELFF. CDR3 sequence (DNA): TGCAGTGCTTATCAACTAGGATTTCGTACCGGGGAGCTGTTTTTT.

The chain uses TRBV5-1 and TRBJ2-1; the D gene is possibly TRBD2 (7 bases). Germline CDR1 is SGHRS and CDR2 is YFSETQ. The CDR3 length is 19 residues. The V gene lost 0 bases and the J gene lost 4 bases, with 23 bases spanning the gap. CDR3 sequence: CASSLAQGAGALIYNEQFF. The CDR3 DNA follows: TGCGCCAGCAGCTTGGCCCAAGGGGCGGGGGCCCTAATTTACAATGAGCAGTTCTTC.

In its sample, this clonotype was seen a few times. The chain recombines TRBV7-6 with TRBJ2-5; 12 nucleotides agree with TRBD2. The V and J ends lost 4 bases and 5 bases, in that order; junction bases with no gene match: 2. Germline values: CDR1 SGHVS, CDR2 FNYEAQ. The CDR3 is 14 residues long. The CDR3 DNA sequence: TGTGCCAGCAGCTATGGGACTAGCGGGGAGACCCAGTACTTC. Its protein is CASSYGTSGETQYF.

This clonotype was found many times. This rearrangement joins TRBV7-7 to TRBJ2-1; no reliable D call. The V gene lost 3 bases and the J gene lost 7 bases, with 16 bases spanning the gap. Germline V gene sequence: CDR1 SSHAT, CDR2 FNYEAQ (reference sequence). This CDR3 is built from 15 residues. DNA of the CDR3: TGTGCCAGCAGCTTGGAACCTCTCCTCGGGAATGAGCAGTTCTTC. Translation gives CASSLEPLLGNEQFF.

This clonotype was seen at least ten times. V usage is TRBV5-1 and J usage is TRBJ2-3; D ambiguous. The germline CDR1 and CDR2 sequences are SGHRS and YFSETQ. V gave up 4 bases and J gave up 1 base, with 4 bases separating them. This CDR3 contains 12 residues. CDR3 in amino acids: CASSRGTDTQYF. The DNA of the CDR3 is TGCGCCAGCAGCAGGGGCACAGATACGCAGTATTTT.

This clonotype was detected ten times or more. The chain is built from TRBV5-1 and TRBJ2-7, with a possible D match to TRBD1 (6 bases). Trimming took 4 bases from V and 3 from J, leaving 11 bases between them. Germline V gene lookup returns CDR1 SGHRS and CDR2 YFSETQ. CDR3 size: 13 residues. The CDR3 DNA reads TGCGCCAGCAGCCGACAGGAATTCTACGAGCAGTACTTC. Protein product: CASSRQEFYEQYF.

This clonotype was detected ten times or more. V gene TRBV7-2 combines with J gene TRBJ2-7; 7 positions agree with TRBD1. The length of the CDR3 is 16 residues. CDR1 and CDR2 (germline): SGHTA, FQGNSA. The ends lost 6 bases at V and 0 bases at J; junction bases unmatched: 11. The CDR3 sequence: CASRSPGTVGSYEQYF. CDR3 in DNA: TGTGCCAGCAGATCACCCGGGACAGTGGGCTCCTACGAGCAGTACTTC. Based on the CDR3 plus reference TRBV7-2 and TRBJ2-7, the full variable domain is GAGVSQSPSNKVTEKGKDVELRCDPISGHTALYWYRQSLGQGLEFLIYFQGNSAPDKSGLPSDRFSAERTGGSVSTLTIQRTQQEDSAVYLCASRSPGTVGSYEQYFGPGTRLTVT.

This clonotype was detected ten times or more. The rearrangement uses TRBV18 and TRBJ1-1, with 12 bases fitting TRBD1. The CDR3 consists of 14 residues. Per germline, CDR1 KGHSH and CDR2 LQKENI. Trimming took 2 bases from V and 10 from J; bases not matched to a gene: 5. CDR3 nucleotides: TGTGCCAGCTCACCAACTGGGACAGGGGGCCTAGCTTTCTTT. It is translated as CASSPTGTGGLAFF.

This clonotype has at least ten counts. CDR3 DNA sequence: TGTGCCAGCAGCTTAGTGGGTTCGGACACCGGGGAGCTGTTTTTT. Residues: CASSLVGSDTGELFF. The rearrangement joins TRBV7-2 to TRBJ2-2; unclear D gene. Germline CDR1 SGHTA, CDR2 FQGNSA. This CDR3 spans 15 amino acids. The germline V and J ends were trimmed by 1 base and 3 bases, with 9 bases remaining between them.

Judged by abundance, this clonotype is medium-sized. The chain employs TRBV18 and TRBJ2-7; 9 positions match TRBD2. There are 15 residues in the CDR3. The germline gives CDR1 KGHSH, CDR2 LQKENI. J gave up 2 bases and V 0 bases, and 2 bases lay outside the gene matches. CDR3 sequence reads: CASSPPSGGTYEQYF. Written as DNA, the CDR3 is TGTGCCAGCTCACCACCTAGCGGGGGCACCTACGAGCAGTACTTC.

This clonotype has at least ten counts. The rearrangement links TRBV12-3 or TRBV12-4 to TRBJ2-3; D is possibly TRBD1 (5 bases). Trimming cost V 5 bases and J 0 bases, with 12 bases left between them. This CDR3 contains 15 residues. Here the CDR3 DNA reads TGTGCCAGCAGTCCCAGTAGGGGTAGCACAGATACGCAGTATTTT. This gives the protein CASSPSRGSTDTQYF.

This clonotype was recorded many times. V gene TRBV12-3 or TRBV12-4 combines with J gene TRBJ1-6, with 9 positions matching TRBD1. CDR3 length: 14 residues. Unmatched junction bases numbered 4, after V lost 4 bases and J lost 9 bases. CDR3 region: CASSSRDRVSPLHF. The CDR3 DNA reads TGTGCCAGCAGTTCCCGGGACAGGGTTTCACCCCTCCACTTT.

This clonotype was detected many times. The chain couples TRBV5-1 to TRBJ2-5; D uncertain. The germline gives CDR1 SGHRS, CDR2 YFSETQ. Trimming pared 5 bases from V and 1 base from J, leaving 9 bases between. This CDR3 contains 13 residues. Here the CDR3 reads CASSVVLQETQYF. CDR3 bases: TGCGCCAGCAGTGTTGTTCTCCAAGAGACCCAGTACTTC.